This TCR beta chain emerged from a study of blood T cell repertoires in COVID-19. The method was immunoSEQ multiplex PCR; TCRdb's version includes in-frame clones alone and lacks a portion of them. The table lists around 57,000 clones, around 80% of them singletons. V lost 5 bases and J lost 4; bases outside the gene matches: 11. The CDR3 has 15 amino acids. The germline V gene encodes CDR1 MDHEN and CDR2 SYDVKM. The sequence came from a woman between 65 and 79 years old with acute or convalescent COVID-19. V usage is TRBV28 and J usage is TRBJ2-7; 7 nucleotides agree with TRBD1. The sequenced material came from peripheral blood. The CDR3 is CASSEDRPIKYEQYF. Here the CDR3 DNA reads TGTGCCAGCAGTGAGGACAGGCCAATTAAATACGAGCAGTACTTC.